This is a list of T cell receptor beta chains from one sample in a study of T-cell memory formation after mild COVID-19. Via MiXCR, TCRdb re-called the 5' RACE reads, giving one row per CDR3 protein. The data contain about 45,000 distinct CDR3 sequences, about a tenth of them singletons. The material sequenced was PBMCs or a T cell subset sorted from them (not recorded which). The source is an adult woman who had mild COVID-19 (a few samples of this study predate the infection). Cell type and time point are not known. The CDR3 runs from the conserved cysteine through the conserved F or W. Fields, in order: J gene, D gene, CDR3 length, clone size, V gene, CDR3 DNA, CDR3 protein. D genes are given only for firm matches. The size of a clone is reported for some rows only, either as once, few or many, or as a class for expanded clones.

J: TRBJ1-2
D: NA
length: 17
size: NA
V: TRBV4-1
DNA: TGCGCCAGCAGCCAAGACCGTTCGACCTCCCCAAGGGAGGGCTACACCTTC
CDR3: CASSQDRSTSPREGYTF

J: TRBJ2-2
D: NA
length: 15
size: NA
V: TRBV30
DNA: TGTGCCTGGAGTGTACGGGGGGCCCACACCGGGGAGCTGTTTTTT
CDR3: CAWSVRGAHTGELFF

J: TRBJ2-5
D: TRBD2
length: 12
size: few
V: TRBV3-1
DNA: TGTGCCAGCTTCGGGGGGGCCCAGACCCAGTACTTC
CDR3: CASFGGAQTQYF

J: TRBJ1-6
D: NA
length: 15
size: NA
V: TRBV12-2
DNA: TGTGCAAGTCGCTCGTGTCGACAGGCCTATTCACCCCTCCACTTT
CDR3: CASRSCRQAYSPLHF

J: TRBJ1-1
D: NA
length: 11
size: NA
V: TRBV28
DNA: TGTGCCAGCAGTTTAAGGGAAGATGCTTTCTTT
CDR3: CASSLREDAFF

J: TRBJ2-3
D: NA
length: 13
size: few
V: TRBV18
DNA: TGTGCCAGCTCACGGGATTTCGCAGATACGCAGTATTTT
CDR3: CASSRDFADTQYF

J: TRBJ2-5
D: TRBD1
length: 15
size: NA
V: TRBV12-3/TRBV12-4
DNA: TGTGCCAGCAGTTTGACAGGGGGCGAGAGTAAGACCCAGTACTTC
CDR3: CASSLTGGESKTQYF

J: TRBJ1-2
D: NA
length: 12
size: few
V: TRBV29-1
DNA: TGCAGCATACAGGGAATAGGCTATGGCTACACCTTC
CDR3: CSIQGIGYGYTF

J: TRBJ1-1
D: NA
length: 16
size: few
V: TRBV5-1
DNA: TGCGCCAGCAGCTTGGGCAGGATCCTAATGAACACTGAAGCTTTCTTT
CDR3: CASSLGRILMNTEAFF

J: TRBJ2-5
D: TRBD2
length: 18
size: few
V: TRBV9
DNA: TGTGCCAGCAGCGCCGGACTAGCGGGGGGGCATTTCGGTGAGACCCAGTACTTC
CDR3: CASSAGLAGGHFGETQYF

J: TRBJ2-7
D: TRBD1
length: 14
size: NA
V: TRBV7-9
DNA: TGTGCCAGCAGCTTAGCCGGACAGGGTGGCGAGCAGTACTTC
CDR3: CASSLAGQGGEQYF

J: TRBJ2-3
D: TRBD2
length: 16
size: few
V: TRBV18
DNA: TGTGCCAGCTCACCCTCGAGGACTAGGGCAACAGATACGCAGTATTTT
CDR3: CASSPSRTRATDTQYF

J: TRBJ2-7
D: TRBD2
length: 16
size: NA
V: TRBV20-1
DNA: TGCAGTGCTAGAGATACCGGGACTAGCGCTACCTACGAGCAGTACTTC
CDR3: CSARDTGTSATYEQYF

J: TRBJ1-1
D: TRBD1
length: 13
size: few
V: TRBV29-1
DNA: TGCAGCGTCCGGACAGGGGTGAACACTGAAGCTTTCTTT
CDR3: CSVRTGVNTEAFF

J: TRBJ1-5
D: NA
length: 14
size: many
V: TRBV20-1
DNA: TGCAGTGCTTTAGACAGCTTTAGCAATCAGCCCCAGCATTTT
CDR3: CSALDSFSNQPQHF

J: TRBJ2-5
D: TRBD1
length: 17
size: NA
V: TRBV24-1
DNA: TGTGCCACCAGTGATTCCCCCACGACAGGGGAGGAAGAGACCCAGTACTTC
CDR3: CATSDSPTTGEEETQYF

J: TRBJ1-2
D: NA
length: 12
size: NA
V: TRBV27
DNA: TGTGCCAGCAGTGGGGGATCCGCGGGCTACACCTTC
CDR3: CASSGGSAGYTF